The 25 T cell receptor beta chains reported below all come from one sample, sequenced in a study of T and B cells in COVID-19 patients (dated by TCRdb to 2018 to 2020). TRB repertoires were amplified using roughly 230-550 ng of genomic DNA isolated from blood. Sequencing was performed on an Illumina MiSeq. TRB rearrangements were amplified by multiplex PCR with BIOMED2 TRB-A/B primer pools. TCRdb ran its own pipeline on the public reads, namely fastp trimming at Q25 and MiXCR clone calling, and kept in-frame beta chains. Rows matching on CDR3 protein sequence are summarized as one entry with the most common DNA and genes. This sample lists about 8,200 distinct CDR3 sequences; less than 45% were detected once. The ten largest clones represent over 2.5% of the sample. Sequences were obtained from blood. Every receptor here comes from a human donor who had recovered from COVID-19.

This clonotype was found once. The V call is TRBV12-3 or TRBV12-4, the J call TRBJ2-2; no reliable D call. Trimming stripped 3 bases from V and 6 bases from J, with 8 bases between. This CDR3 comprises 13 residues. The CDR3, as DNA: TGTGCCAGCAGTTTTCGCCGACCCGGGGAGCTGTTTTTT. This codes for CASSFRRPGELFF.

The V and J genes are TRBV6-6 and TRBJ1-1; 9 bases align to TRBD1. Germline V lookup: CDR1 MNHNY, CDR2 SVGAGI (reference sequence). CDR3 length: 16 residues. With 5 bases clipped from V and 1 base from J, the junction kept 8 bases outside the gene matches. The CDR3 is CASSRGQGRGNTEAFF. The DNA for the CDR3 is TGTGCCAGCAGTCGGGGACAGGGTAGGGGGAACACTGAAGCTTTCTTT.

This clonotype has more than one count but fewer than ten. This rearrangement joins TRBV6-5 to TRBJ2-3; TRBD1 matches at 8 bases. The junction had 16 bases not matched to a gene; V was cut back by 2 bases and J by 6 bases. CDR1 is MNHEY and CDR2 is SVGAGI in the germline V gene. There are 18 residues in the CDR3. The CDR3 reads CASSYTPPGQGARDTQYF. The CDR3 DNA follows: TGTGCCAGCAGTTACACACCCCCGGGGCAGGGGGCGCGGGATACGCAGTATTTT.

A few counts support this clonotype. The V gene is TRBV11-3, the J gene TRBJ2-7; D is unclear. The CDR3 has 13 amino acids. V was pared by 5 bases and J by 0 bases, with 8 bases between. CDR1 is SGHNT and CDR2 is YENEEA in the germline V gene. CDR3 region: CASSPGSSYEQYV. The DNA for the CDR3 is TGTGCCAGCAGCCCCGGATCCTCCTACGAGCAGTACGTC.

V is TRBV4-3 and J is TRBJ2-6, with 8 bases identical to TRBD1. The CDR3 contains 17 residues. Per the germline V gene, CDR1 is LGHNA and CDR2 is YSLEER. The V and J ends lost 4 bases and 3 bases, in that order; junction bases with no gene match: 8. The CDR3 loop reads CASSLQGASIGANVLTF. In nucleotides, the CDR3 is TGCGCCAGCAGCCTCCAGGGGGCGTCGATTGGGGCCAACGTCCTGACTTTC.

On this clonotype: This may arise from a read error, as a much more abundant clone is one base away. This CDR3 reads CANSSGLATDTQYF. CDR3 DNA sequence: TGTGCCAATAGTAGCGGACTAGCCACAGATACGCAGTATTTT. This sequence joins TRBV19 and TRBJ2-3; 8 bases map to TRBD2. The CDR3 is 14 residues long. Germline V lookup: CDR1 LNHDA, CDR2 SQIVND (reference sequence).

This chain uses TRBV12-3 or TRBV12-4 with TRBJ1-3; D possibly corresponds to TRBD1 (5 bases). With 6 bases removed from V and 2 bases from J, the gap between germline ends came to 17 bases. The CDR3 has 16 residues. The CDR3 protein is CASSTPGRGTGNTIYF. The DNA for the CDR3 is TGTGCCAGCAGCACTCCGGGACGGGGGACTGGAAACACCATATATTTT.

This chain uses TRBV19 with TRBJ1-5, with 7 bases matching TRBD1. Trimming removed 7 bases from V and 1 base from J; junction bases left unmatched: 7. The CDR3 totals 15 residues. Germline CDR1 LNHDA, CDR2 SQIVND (reference sequence). DNA of the CDR3: TGTGCCAGTACCACGACAGGGACGAGCAATCAGCCCCAGCATTTT. Its protein product is CASTTTGTSNQPQHF.

For this clonotype: A much larger clone lies a single base off, so this may be a read error. The J gene is TRBJ2-1, the V gene TRBV19; TRBD2 matches 9 bases. Germline values: CDR1 LNHDA, CDR2 SQIVND (reference sequence). V was pared by 6 bases and J by 11 bases, with 11 bases of the junction left unmatched. CDR3 size: 14 residues. CDR3 sequence reads: CASRGLAGGNKQFF. For the CDR3, the DNA is TGTGCCAGTAGGGGTTTGGCGGGGGGGAATAAGCAGTTCTTC. The variable domain in full, with the rest retrieved from reference TRBV19 and TRBJ2-1, is DGGITQSPKYLFRKEGQNVTLSCEQNLNHDAMYWYRQDPGQGLRLIYYSQIVNDFQKGDIAEGYSVSREKKESFPLTVTSAQKNPTAFYLCASRGLAGGNKQFFGPGTRLTVL.

This clonotype has a handful of counts. V and J are TRBV5-6 and TRBJ1-6; possibly TRBD1 for D (5 bases). Germline CDR1 reads SGHDT; CDR2 reads YYEEEE. This CDR3 region has 13 residues. V lost 5 bases, J lost 7 bases, and 10 bases lay in between. CDR3 in amino acids: CASSSPGNSPLHF. Here the CDR3 DNA reads TGTGCCAGCAGTTCCCCAGGGAATTCACCCCTCCACTTT. The variable domain in full, with the rest retrieved from reference TRBV5-6 and TRBJ1-6, is DAGVTQSPTHLIKTRGQQVTLRCSPKSGHDTVSWYQQALGQGPQFIFQYYEEEERQRGNFPDRFSGHQFPNYSSELNVNALLLGDSALYLCASSSPGNSPLHFGNGTRLTVT.

The chain uses TRBV6-1 and TRBJ2-3; D possibly uses TRBD1 or TRBD2 (5 bases each). The V end was cut by 6 bases, the J end by 1 base, with 11 bases between. Germline V gives CDR1 MNHNS, CDR2 SASEGT. There are 14 residues in the CDR3. Here the CDR3 DNA reads TGTGCCAGCAGGCCGAGAGGGGGCACAGATACGCAGTATTTT. This sequence encodes CASRPRGGTDTQYF.

Relative to its sample, this clonotype is medium-sized. This chain connects TRBV11-3 to TRBJ2-3; D is perhaps TRBD1 or TRBD2 (5 bases each). The V end was cut by 2 bases, the J end by 6 bases, with 9 bases between. CDR3 size: 13 residues. Germline assignment: CDR1 SGHNT and CDR2 YENEEA. The CDR3 DNA sequence: TGTGCCAGCAGCTTACCGGGGCTTGATACGCAGTATTTT. This gives the protein CASSLPGLDTQYF.

This chain connects TRBV6-1 to TRBJ2-2; 9 nucleotides line up with TRBD1. Germline lookup yields CDR1 MNHNS and CDR2 SASEGT. CDR3 length: 15 amino acids. The trim removed 6 bases at V and 5 bases at J, leaving 7 bases unmatched. CDR3 region: CASSGQGSWTGELFF. CDR3 sequence (DNA): TGTGCCAGCAGCGGACAGGGGAGTTGGACCGGGGAGCTGTTTTTT.

This clonotype appeared a few times. The chain carries TRBV5-6 and TRBJ2-3; 7 bases are shared with TRBD1. The germline V gene has CDR1 SGHDT and CDR2 YYEEEE. V lost 4 bases to trimming and J lost 0 bases; unmatched junction nucleotides: 5. CDR3 length: 15 amino acids. CDR3 nucleotide sequence: TGTGCCAGCAGCATCGGACAGGTTAGCACAGATACGCAGTATTTT. Protein: CASSIGQVSTDTQYF.

The chain employs TRBV6-5 and TRBJ2-5; 8 bases map to TRBD1. Losses at the gene ends were 1 base for V and 4 bases for J; bases not matched to a gene: 8. CDR1 is MNHEY and CDR2 is SVGAGI in the germline V gene. CDR3 length equals 16 residues. The CDR3 bases are TGTGCCAGCAGTTACTTCGGGACAGGCCAGGGAGAGACCCAGTACTTC. This codes for CASSYFGTGQGETQYF.

This clonotype has only a few counts. This chain connects TRBV18 to TRBJ2-3; a weak D match, TRBD1 (6 bases). Looked up from germline, CDR1 is KGHSH and CDR2 is LQKENI. The CDR3 extends over 15 amino acids. V lost 1 base, J lost 6 bases, and 14 bases lay in between. The CDR3 DNA is TGTGCCAGCTCACCACAGTCCAGGGGTGCGGATACGCAGTATTTT. Translation: CASSPQSRGADTQYF.

The rearrangement joins TRBV10-3 to TRBJ2-7, with 9 positions matching TRBD1. Trimming removed 5 bases from V and 1 base from J; junction bases left unmatched: 3. The CDR3 extends over 14 amino acids. Germline V gene data show CDR1 as ENHRY and CDR2 as SYGVKD. The CDR3 spells CAISLDRGSYEQYF. The CDR3 DNA reads as TGTGCCATCAGTTTGGACAGGGGATCCTACGAGCAGTACTTC.

This clonotype was found once. This chain uses TRBV11-1 with TRBJ1-1; tentative D call: TRBD1 (5 bases). CDR1 is SGHAT, CDR2 FQDESV, per germline (reference sequence). CDR3 length equals 15 residues. Deletions cut 3 bases from V and 0 bases from J, with 11 bases between. CDR3 residues: CASSFQGRMNTEAFF. The CDR3 region has the DNA TGTGCCAGCAGCTTTCAGGGCCGTATGAACACTGAAGCTTTCTTT.

Concerning this clonotype itself: With a much larger clone just one base away, this may be a read error. The chain combines TRBV12-3 or TRBV12-4 with TRBJ2-7; TRBD1 matches 12 bases. The CDR3 totals 14 residues. For the CDR3, the DNA is TGTGCCAGCGCCCCCGGGACAGGGGGCTACGACCAGTACTTC. This sequence encodes CASAPGTGGYDQYF.

V and J are TRBV18 and TRBJ2-7, with 8 positions matching TRBD1. Germline lookup yields CDR1 KGHSH and CDR2 LQKENI. The CDR3 sequence is 15 residues long. Germline trimming cut 3 bases from V and 5 bases from J; bases unmatched to any gene: 9. Here the CDR3 reads CASSPRETGGHEQYV. For the CDR3, the DNA is TGTGCCAGCTCACCGAGGGAAACAGGGGGTCACGAGCAGTACGTC.

Judged by abundance, this clonotype is medium-sized. This sequence joins TRBV29-1 and TRBJ1-1; TRBD1 is a possible D gene (5 bases). Trimming took 7 bases from V and 0 from J, leaving 15 bases between them. CDR1 and CDR2 (germline): SQVTM, ANQGSEA. The CDR3 sequence is 14 residues long. DNA for the CDR3: TGCAGCGCCCTGGGACGGACTATGAACACTGAAGCTTTCTTT. It is translated as CSALGRTMNTEAFF.

This clonotype occurred a few times. The rearrangement links TRBV5-6 to TRBJ2-7, with D unresolved. V was clipped by 0 bases and J by 3 bases, with 7 bases between them. The CDR3 is 13 residues long. The germline V gene encodes CDR1 SGHDT and CDR2 YYEEEE. The CDR3 DNA sequence: TGTGCCAGCAGCTTGGGGCCTGACTACGAGCAGTACGTC. It yields the protein CASSLGPDYEQYV.

This clonotype is medium-sized. The chain combines TRBV11-3 with TRBJ2-1; no clear D. The CDR3 has 15 residues. Germline lookup yields CDR1 SGHNT and CDR2 YENEEA. Trimming cost V 3 bases and J 8 bases, with 17 bases left between them. CDR3 nucleotides: TGTGCCAGCAGCTTTGGAGACTCTCCAAGCTATGAGCAGTTCTTC. Protein sequence: CASSFGDSPSYEQFF.

By frequency in the sample, this clonotype is medium-sized. The rearrangement uses TRBV29-1 and TRBJ2-5; D unclear. Trimming pared 0 bases from V and 5 bases from J, leaving 7 bases between. The CDR3 is 12 residues long. CDR1 and CDR2 (germline): SQVTM, ANQGSEA. In DNA, the CDR3 is TGCAGCGTTGAAGAGCGTCGGGAGACCCAGTACTTC. This gives the protein CSVEERRETQYF.

This chain connects TRBV6-5 to TRBJ2-2, with TRBD2 as a possible D gene (6 bases). Germline values: CDR1 MNHEY, CDR2 SVGAGI. V dropped 7 bases and J dropped 8 bases, with 17 bases sitting between them. The CDR3 is made up of 14 amino acids. As DNA, the CDR3 is TGTGCCAGCATGTCGGCTCCCAGCGGGGGGGAGCTGTTTTTT. Translated: CASMSAPSGGELFF.